The sequence of this T cell receptor beta chain was determined in a study of blood T cell repertoires in COVID-19. Background on the study: Samples representing acute and convalescent COVID-19 were sourced from the United States, Italy and Spain. The analysed material was cDNA or gDNA that came from T cells, B-cell-depleted T cells, or PBMCs.

Per the authors' pipeline: Amplification of reference gene primers was used by the study to estimate nucleated cell counts. Libraries were prepared by immunoSEQ multiplex PCR; TCRdb keeps only in-frame clonotypes and omits some of them. V and J calls and clone size are copied from that table; D and trimming were computed from the DNA. The data show more than 120,000 clones, 88% seen once. The sequenced sample consisted of peripheral blood. This TCR came from a human donor in a cohort sampled during active COVID-19.

This CDR3 is CASSSGVNSPLHF. The CDR3, as DNA: TGTGCCAGCAGTTCGGGGGTGAATTCACCCCTCCACTTT. This sequence joins TRBV25-1 and TRBJ1-6, with D possibly matching TRBD1 (5 bases). Germline V gene data show CDR1 as MGHDK and CDR2 as SYGVNS. V was trimmed by 5 bases and J by 7 bases, leaving 9 bases between them. The CDR3 totals 13 residues.